This TCR beta chain was found in a study of blood T cells in healthy people across ages. Study-level points and caveats: Strongly correlated with naive T cell percentage was TCR beta diversity. CMV status of donors was not determined, possibly confounding expanded clonotype changes.

Primers used in a second PCR of roughly 6 to 11 cycles were a sample-barcoded 5' primer and a J-beta primer mix. From each sample, at least 2.5 million paired-end reads containing CDR3 were obtained. TCRdb fed the 5' RACE reads into MiXCR, producing one record per CDR3 protein. The table records 630,000 or so distinct CDR3 sequences, approximately 30% of them present only once. At least ten counts were recorded for this clonotype. Its target is not known. Germline V CDR1 and CDR2: SGHTA, FQGTGA. This CDR3 is built from 17 residues. The ends lost 4 bases at V and 9 bases at J; junction bases unmatched: 16.

V and J are TRBV7-3 and TRBJ2-1, with TRBD2 matching 9 bases. The sequenced sample consisted of blood. This sequence originates from an elderly woman in good health. The chain's CDR3 is CASSSPGVAGARSEQFF. The CDR3 bases are TGTGCCAGCAGCTCCCCAGGGGTAGCGGGGGCCCGAAGTGAGCAGTTCTTC.